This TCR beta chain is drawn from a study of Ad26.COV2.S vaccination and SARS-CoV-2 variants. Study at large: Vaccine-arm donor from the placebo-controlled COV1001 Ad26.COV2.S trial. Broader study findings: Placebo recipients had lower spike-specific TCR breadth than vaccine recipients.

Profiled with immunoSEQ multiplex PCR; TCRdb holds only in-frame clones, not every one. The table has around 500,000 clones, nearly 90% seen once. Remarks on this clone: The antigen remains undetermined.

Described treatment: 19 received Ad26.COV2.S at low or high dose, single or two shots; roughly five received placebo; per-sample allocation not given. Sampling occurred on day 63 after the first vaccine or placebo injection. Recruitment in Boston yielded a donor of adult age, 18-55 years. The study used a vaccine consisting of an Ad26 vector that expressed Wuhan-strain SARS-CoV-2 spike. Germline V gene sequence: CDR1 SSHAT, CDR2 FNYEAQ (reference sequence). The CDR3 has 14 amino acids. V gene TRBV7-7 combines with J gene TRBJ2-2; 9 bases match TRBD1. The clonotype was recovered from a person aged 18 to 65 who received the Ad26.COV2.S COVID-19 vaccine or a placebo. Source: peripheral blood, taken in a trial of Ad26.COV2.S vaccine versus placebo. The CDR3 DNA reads TGTGCTAGCCGGACAGGGGAAGCCACCGGGGAGCTGTTTTTT. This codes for CASRTGEATGELFF. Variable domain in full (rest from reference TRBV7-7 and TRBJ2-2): GAGVSQSPRYKVTKRGQDVTLRCDPISSHATLYWYQQALGQGPEFLTYFNYEAQPDKSGLPSDRFSAERPEGSISTLTIQRTEQRDSAMYRCASRTGEATGELFFGEGSRLTVL.